One sample yielded the 3 T cell receptor beta chains listed below, sequenced in a study of cytomegalovirus exposure and HLA in healthy donors. The PCR made use of 60 Vbeta and 13 Jbeta primers. The data were produced by immunoSEQ multiplex PCR, yet TCRdb's version contains in-frame clones alone and is incomplete. The table shows 150,000 to 250,000 clones, with around 83% occurring only once. The sequenced sample consisted of PBMCs. The receptors were gathered from a woman aged 50 to 65 in good health and CMV-seropositive.

V is TRBV30 and J is TRBJ2-5; TRBD1 aligns across 8 bases. V gave up 5 bases and J gave up 4 bases; unmatched junction bases: 6. CDR3 length: 13 residues. The germline CDR1 and CDR2 sequences are GTSNPN and SVGIG (reference sequence). The CDR3 region has the DNA TGTGCCTGGGGCCAGGGGGCGGCAGAGACCCAGTACTTC. Translating it yields CAWGQGAAETQYF.

The chain has TRBV11-2 and TRBJ2-5, with 10 bases fitting TRBD2. Germline loops: CDR1 SGHAT, CDR2 FQNNGV. J lost 4 bases, V lost 5 bases, and 4 bases had no gene match. This CDR3 contains 14 residues. CDR3 loop: CASSPGTSAETQYF. Here the CDR3 DNA reads TGTGCCAGCAGCCCTGGGACTAGCGCAGAGACCCAGTACTTC.

The V gene is TRBV4-3, the J gene TRBJ2-6; 12 bases align to TRBD1. Germline values: CDR1 LGHNA, CDR2 YSLEER. Trimming took 3 bases from V and 4 from J; bases not matched to a gene: 7. CDR3 size: 18 residues. The CDR3: CASSQGQGAFSGANVLTF. The CDR3 DNA follows: TGCGCCAGCAGCCAGGGACAGGGGGCGTTTTCAGGGGCCAACGTCCTGACTTTC.